What follows is one T cell receptor beta chain and its context. In the source study's methods: How many nucleated cells were present was estimated from reference gene primer amplification. The table came from immunoSEQ multiplex PCR; TCRdb's copy has only in-frame clones and leaves some out. V, J and clone size reflect that table, while D and trimming were determined from the DNA. The sample yields approximately 250,000 clones, around 85% seen once. The data were obtained in a study of blood T cell repertoires in COVID-19. The wider study: The United States, Italy and Spain supplied acute and convalescent COVID-19 samples. PBMCs, B-cell-depleted T cells, or T cells were the source of the cDNA or gDNA that made up the material.

V was clipped by 2 bases and J by 4 bases; unmatched bases: 11. From germline, CDR1 is GTSNPN and CDR2 SVGIG (reference sequence). The CDR3 totals 17 residues. Sequencing used peripheral blood. The V gene is TRBV30, the J gene TRBJ2-6, with 7 bases aligning to TRBD1. The receptor's source is a woman aged 55-70 years with active or convalescent COVID-19. The chain's CDR3 is CAWSWTGSLSGANVLTF. As DNA, the CDR3 is TGTGCCTGGAGTTGGACAGGATCTCTCTCCGGGGCCAACGTCCTGACTTTC.